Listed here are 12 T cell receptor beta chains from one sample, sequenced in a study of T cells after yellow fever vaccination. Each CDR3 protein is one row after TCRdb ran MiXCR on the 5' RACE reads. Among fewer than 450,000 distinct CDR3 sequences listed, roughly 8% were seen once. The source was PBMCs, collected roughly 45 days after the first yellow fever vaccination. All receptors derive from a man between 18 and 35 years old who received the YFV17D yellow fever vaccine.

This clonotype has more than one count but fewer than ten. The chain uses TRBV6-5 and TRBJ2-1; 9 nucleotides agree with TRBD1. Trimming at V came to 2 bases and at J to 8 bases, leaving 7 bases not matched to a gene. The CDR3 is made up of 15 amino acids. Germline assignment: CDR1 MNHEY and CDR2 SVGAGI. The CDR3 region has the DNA TGTGCCAGCAGTTACCGGGACAGGGATATAGATGAGCAGTTCTTC. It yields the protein CASSYRDRDIDEQFF.

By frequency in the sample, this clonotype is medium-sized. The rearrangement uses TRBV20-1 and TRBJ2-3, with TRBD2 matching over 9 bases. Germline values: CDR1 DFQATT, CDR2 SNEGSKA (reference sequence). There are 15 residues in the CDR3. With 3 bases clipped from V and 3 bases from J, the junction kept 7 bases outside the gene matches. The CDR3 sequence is CSASQRTSGTDTQYF. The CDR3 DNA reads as TGCAGTGCTAGCCAAAGAACTAGCGGGACAGATACGCAGTATTTT.

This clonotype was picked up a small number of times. In nucleotides, the CDR3 is TGTGCCAGCAGCGCAGGGGAAGAAAGGTACAATGAGCAGTTCTTC. Translating it yields CASSAGEERYNEQFF. The gene calls are TRBV9 and TRBJ2-1; TRBD1 is a possible D gene (6 bases). The germline CDR1 and CDR2 sequences are SGDLS and YYNGEE. The germline V and J ends were trimmed by 3 bases and 4 bases, with 14 bases remaining between them. There are 15 residues in the CDR3.

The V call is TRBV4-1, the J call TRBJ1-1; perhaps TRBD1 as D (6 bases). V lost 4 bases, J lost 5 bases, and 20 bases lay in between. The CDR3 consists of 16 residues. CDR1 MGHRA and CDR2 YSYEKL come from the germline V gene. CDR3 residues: CASSPQGRGEGTEAFF. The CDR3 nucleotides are TGCGCCAGCAGCCCCCAGGGGAGAGGGGAAGGAACTGAAGCTTTCTTT.

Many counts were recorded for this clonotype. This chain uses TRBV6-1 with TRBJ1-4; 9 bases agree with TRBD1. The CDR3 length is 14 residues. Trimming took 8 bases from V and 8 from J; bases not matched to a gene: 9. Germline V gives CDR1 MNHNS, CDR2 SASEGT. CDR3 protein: CASRRTGVVEKLFF. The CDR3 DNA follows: TGTGCCAGCCGTCGGACAGGGGTTGTAGAAAAACTGTTTTTT.

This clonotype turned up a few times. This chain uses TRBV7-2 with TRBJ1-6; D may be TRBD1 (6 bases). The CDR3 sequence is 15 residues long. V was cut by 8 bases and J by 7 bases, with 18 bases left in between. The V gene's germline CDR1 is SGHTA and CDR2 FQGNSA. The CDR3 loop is CASHEQGIRNSPLHF. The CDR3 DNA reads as TGTGCCAGCCACGAACAGGGTATTAGGAATTCACCCCTCCACTTT.

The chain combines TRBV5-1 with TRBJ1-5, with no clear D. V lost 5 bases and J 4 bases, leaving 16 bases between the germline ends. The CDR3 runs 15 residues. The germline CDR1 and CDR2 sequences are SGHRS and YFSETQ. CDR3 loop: CASRHTPAENQPQHF. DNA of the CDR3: TGCGCCAGCAGACACACCCCTGCCGAGAATCAGCCCCAGCATTTT.

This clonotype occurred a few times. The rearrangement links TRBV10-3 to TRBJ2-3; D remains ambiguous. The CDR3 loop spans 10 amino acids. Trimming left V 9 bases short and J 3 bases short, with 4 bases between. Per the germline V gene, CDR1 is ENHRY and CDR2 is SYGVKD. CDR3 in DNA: TGTGCCATGGGAACAGATACGCAGTATTTT. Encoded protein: CAMGTDTQYF.

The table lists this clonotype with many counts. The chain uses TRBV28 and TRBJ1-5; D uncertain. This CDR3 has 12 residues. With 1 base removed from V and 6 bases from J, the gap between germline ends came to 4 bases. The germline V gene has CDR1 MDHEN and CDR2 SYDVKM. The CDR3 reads CASSLYRQPQHF. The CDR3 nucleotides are TGTGCCAGCAGTTTATACCGTCAGCCCCAGCATTTT.

Here the CDR3 reads CASRGGANEQYF. CDR3 sequence (DNA): TGTGCCAGCCGCGGGGGGGCGAACGAGCAGTACTTC. The chain combines TRBV10-3 with TRBJ2-7, with 9 bases fitting TRBD2. V was clipped by 10 bases and J by 5 bases; unmatched bases: 6. Germline V gene sequence: CDR1 ENHRY, CDR2 SYGVKD. This CDR3 contains 12 residues.

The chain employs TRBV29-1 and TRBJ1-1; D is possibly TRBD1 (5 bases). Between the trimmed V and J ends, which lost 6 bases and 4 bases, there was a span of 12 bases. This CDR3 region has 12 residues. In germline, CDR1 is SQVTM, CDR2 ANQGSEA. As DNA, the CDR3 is TGCAGCGTACGGCAGGGTTTCACTGAAGCTTTCTTT. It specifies CSVRQGFTEAFF. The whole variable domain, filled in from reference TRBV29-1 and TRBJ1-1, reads SAVISQKPSRDICQRGTSLTIQCQVDSQVTMMFWYRQQPGQSLTLIATANQGSEATYESGFVIDKFPISRPNLTFSTLTVSNMSPEDSSIYLCSVRQGFTEAFFGQGTRLTVV.

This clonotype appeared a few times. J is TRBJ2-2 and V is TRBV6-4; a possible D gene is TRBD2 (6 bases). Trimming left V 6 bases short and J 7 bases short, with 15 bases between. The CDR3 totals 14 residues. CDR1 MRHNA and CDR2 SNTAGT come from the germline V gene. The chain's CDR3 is CASSENLAYGELFF. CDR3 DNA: TGTGCCAGCAGCGAAAATCTAGCGTACGGGGAGCTGTTTTTT.